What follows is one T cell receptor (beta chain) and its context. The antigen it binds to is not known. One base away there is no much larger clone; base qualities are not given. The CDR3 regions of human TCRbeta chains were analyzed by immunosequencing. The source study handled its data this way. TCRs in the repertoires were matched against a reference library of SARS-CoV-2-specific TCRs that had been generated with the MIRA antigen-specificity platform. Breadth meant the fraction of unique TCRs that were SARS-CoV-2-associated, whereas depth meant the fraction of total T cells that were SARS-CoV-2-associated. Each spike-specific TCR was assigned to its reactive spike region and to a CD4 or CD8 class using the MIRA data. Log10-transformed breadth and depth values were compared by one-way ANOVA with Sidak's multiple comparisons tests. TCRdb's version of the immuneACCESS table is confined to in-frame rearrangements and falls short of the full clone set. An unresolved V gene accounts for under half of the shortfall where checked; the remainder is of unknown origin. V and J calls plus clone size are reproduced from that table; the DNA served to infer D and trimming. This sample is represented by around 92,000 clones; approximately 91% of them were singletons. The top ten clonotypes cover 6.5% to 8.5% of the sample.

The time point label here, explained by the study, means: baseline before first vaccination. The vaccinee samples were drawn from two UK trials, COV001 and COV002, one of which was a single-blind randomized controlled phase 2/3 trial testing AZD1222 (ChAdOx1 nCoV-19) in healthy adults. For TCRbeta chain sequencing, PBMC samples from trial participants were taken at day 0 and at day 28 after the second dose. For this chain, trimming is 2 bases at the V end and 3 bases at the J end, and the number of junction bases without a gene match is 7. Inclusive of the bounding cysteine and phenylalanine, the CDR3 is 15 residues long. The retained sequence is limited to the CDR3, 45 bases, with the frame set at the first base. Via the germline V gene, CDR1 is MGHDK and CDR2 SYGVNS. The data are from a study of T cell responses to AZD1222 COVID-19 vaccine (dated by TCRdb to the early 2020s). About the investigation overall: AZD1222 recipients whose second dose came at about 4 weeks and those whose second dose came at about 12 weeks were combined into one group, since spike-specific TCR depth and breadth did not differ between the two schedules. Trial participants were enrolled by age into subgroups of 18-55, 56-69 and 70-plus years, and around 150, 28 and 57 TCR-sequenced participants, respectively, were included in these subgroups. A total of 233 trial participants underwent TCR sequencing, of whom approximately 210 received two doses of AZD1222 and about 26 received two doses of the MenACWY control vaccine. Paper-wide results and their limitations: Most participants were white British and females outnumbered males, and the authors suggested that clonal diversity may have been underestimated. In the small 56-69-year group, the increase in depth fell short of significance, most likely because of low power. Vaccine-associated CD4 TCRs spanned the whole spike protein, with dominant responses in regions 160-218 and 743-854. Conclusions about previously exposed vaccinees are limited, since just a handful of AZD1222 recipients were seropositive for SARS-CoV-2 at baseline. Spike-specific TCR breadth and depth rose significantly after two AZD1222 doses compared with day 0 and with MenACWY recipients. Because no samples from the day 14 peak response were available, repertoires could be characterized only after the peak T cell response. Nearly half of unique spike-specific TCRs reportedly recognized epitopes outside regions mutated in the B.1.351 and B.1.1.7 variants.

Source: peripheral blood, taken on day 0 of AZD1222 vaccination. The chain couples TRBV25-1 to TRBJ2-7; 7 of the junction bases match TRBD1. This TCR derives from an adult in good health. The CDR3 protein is CASSESRGPGYEQYF. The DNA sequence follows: TGTGCCAGCAGTGAAAGTAGGGGGCCCGGCTACGAGCAGTACTTC.